This T cell receptor (beta chain) was recovered during a study of cytomegalovirus exposure and HLA in healthy donors (dated by TCRdb to between 2016 and 2019). At the level of the whole study: An earlier analysis of 587 of the donors reported approximately 280 Gb of sequence data and 95 million to 120 million unique TCR beta sequences obtained from around 190 million T cells. Roughly 300 gigabases of sequencing data and tens of millions of unique TCR sequences were included in an early release covering under 650 HLA-typed donors. Among the roughly 400 genotyped donors, under 90% belonged to the genetic ancestry cluster associated with self-reported Caucasian donors. The aim of the study was to test whether cataloging public T cell receptors could identify signatures of past pathogen exposure. The study used immunosequencing to profile the T cell repertoires of around 600 subjects and linked those repertoires to cytomegalovirus serostatus. Besides the first cohort of around 700 subjects, a separate validation cohort made up of some 110 different subjects was used. High-throughput TCR immunosequencing, statistical association of individual TCRs with disease status, and machine learning were combined to predict cytomegalovirus infection status. In a later analysis, previously published TCR beta repertoires from about 670 donors were re-analyzed and high-resolution HLA genotyping was added so that TCR occurrence patterns could be studied. Rather than drawing on any new phenotypic data, the later analysis identified candidate immune exposures from TCR beta sequences and the way those sequences occurred across donors. An earlier analysis of several hundred of the donors applied high-throughput TCR beta sequencing to assess whether each TCR beta V gene segment acted as functional or pseudogenic. Donor age, sex, ethnicity and CMV serostatus were compiled alongside the repertoire data. Genome-wide SNP genotypes for about three fifths of the roughly 670 donors were used in a later genetic analysis, which treated that subset as a discovery cohort. Every discovery cohort repertoire had been produced on one sequencing platform. HLA typing included class I and class II loci at four-digit resolution. Typing coverage varied by locus: 629-630 donors for A, B, C, DRB1 and DQB1; approximately 560 for DQA1; around 570 for DPA1; 450 to 480 for DPB1. Because of strong linkage in the cohort, a handful of DR-DQ haplotypes were treated as single units for association and clustering. On average, roughly 240,000 unique TCR beta nucleotide sequences were sequenced per donor among a few hundred genotyped donors of the cohort, with about 19% of those sequences being non-productive.

Library construction relied on the immunoSEQ multiplex PCR assay. For the multiplex PCR, a mixture combining 60 forward primers for TCR Vbeta segments and 13 reverse primers for TCR Jbeta segments was used. The CDR3 region of rearranged TCR beta genes was amplified from genomic DNA with a multiplex PCR assay. The amplified TCR beta libraries were sequenced on the Illumina HiSeq System as 87-base-pair reads. The study's own analysis went as follows. Across the roughly 640 repertoires, a later analysis counted approximately 75 million unique TCR beta chains, approximately 12 million of which were shared by at least two donors. Raw reads were error-corrected and collapsed into unique sequences by a nearest-neighbor algorithm in which closely related sequences were merged to remove PCR and sequencing errors. V, D and J gene segments were assigned by aligning CDR3 sequences to IMGT reference sequences. For a sequence to be retained, at least a six-nucleotide match to both a V gene segment and a J gene segment was required. A rearrangement was called productive if the CDR3 had no stop codons and remained in frame with V and J, and every other rearrangement was called non-productive. CDR3 was defined by IMGT convention, running from the second conserved V-encoded cysteine to the conserved J-encoded phenylalanine. The earlier analysis of roughly 590 of the donors excluded any sequence lacking an unambiguous match to a single V gene segment. In an earlier analysis of approximately 610 of the donors, V segments were called functional above 56.7% productive rearrangements and were called segregating when the between-donor standard deviation exceeded 5%. A statistical classification framework was built for diagnosing cytomegalovirus status from the catalog of TCR beta chain sequences. V and J gene assignment, in a later analysis, came from comparing TCR nucleotide sequences with IMGT/GENE-DB human TR gene sequences. Using the TCRdist pipeline, a later analysis assigned CDR3 sequences along with most-parsimonious VDJ recombination scenarios. A later analysis defined each TCR beta chain by its CDR3 amino acid sequence plus V-gene family, and excluded reads lacking a unique V-gene family. In a later analysis, fewer than 650 highly shared, low-generation-probability nucleotide sequences were removed to address suspected cross-contamination and a sequencing artifact. For each public chain, a later analysis derived a clonal expansion index from normalized ranks of inferred template counts within each repertoire. Generation probabilities in a later analysis came from a VDJ recombination model fitted to out-of-frame rearrangements, and those results were checked against IGoR. A later analysis scored TCR-TCR, TCR-HLA and TCR-CMV co-occurrence with hypergeometric tests, applying a repertoire-size bias correction to TCR pairs. To estimate false discovery rates, a later analysis permuted the HLA or CMV assignments 20 times. A later analysis grouped co-occurring TCRs with DBSCAN, adding TCRdist sequence similarity when clustering within HLA-allele-positive subsets. Co-occurrence clustering excluded repertoires with fewer than 30,000 or more than 120,000 public chains, plus five with anomalous nucleotide sharing. TCRdb mirrors the immuneACCESS table, restricted to in-frame sequences. Some clones are absent from its copies; in checked studies, under half trace to an unresolved V gene, and the reason for the others is unknown. Clone size and the V and J calls come from that table; the DNA yielded D and trimming. The sample table contains roughly 250,000 clones; only one count was recorded for around two thirds of them. Approximately 2.1% of the sample is taken by the ten largest.

This clone was seen a handful of times. It lacks a known antigen. No qualities accompany the bases; no much larger clone lies one base away. The cohort consisted of 600 to 750 healthy bone marrow donors. At the time of sampling, all cohort members were nominally healthy, though unrecorded immune exposures were likely present. The donor was CMV seronegative and belonged to the group of under 400 seronegative cohort members. A peripheral blood sample was provided by each donor, and peripheral blood mononuclear cells were used for TCR beta sequencing. The Qiagen DNeasy Blood Extraction Kit was used to extract genomic DNA from the blood cell samples. From the germline V gene, CDR1 is SGHRS and CDR2 is YFSETQ. Counted from cysteine to phenylalanine, this CDR3 has 14 amino acids. The entry retains the CDR3 DNA only, 42 bases that are in frame from base 1. The germline ends are 9 bases apart after V is trimmed by 5 bases and J by 1 base.

The investigation overall reported the following: Correlated functional status among segregating V segments might reflect linkage disequilibrium, but an unknown experimental factor could not be ruled out. In a later analysis, most CMV-associated TCR beta chains were found to appear HLA-restricted, with HLA associations seemingly driven largely by CMV exposure. The classifier was reported to diagnose cytomegalovirus status with high specificity and sensitivity in both the original cohort and the validation cohort. A cluster of highly shared sequence variants was judged likely to be a technical artifact of the sequencing pipeline. When HLA alleles, especially DR and DQ, strongly co-occurred, attributing TCR associations to individual alleles was difficult. In a later analysis, TCR association rates were found to vary across HLA loci, with the most associated TCRs seen for DRB1 alleles and the fewest for HLA-C alleles. This cohort had only TCR beta chains sequenced, and the lack of alpha or paired-chain data limited which features could be detected. Because counts were too low, around 17 rarely observed V segments, including chromosome 9 orphons, were left out of the earlier analysis of roughly 600 of the donors. Most TCR sequences were observed very rarely across donors, whereas some public TCRs were present in many individuals. An earlier analysis of approximately 500 of the donors showed that most TCR beta V segments appeared in productive rearrangements either about 87% or about 30% of the time, which broadly matched IMGT annotations. In a later analysis, some 17,000 TCR beta sequences were associated with specific HLA alleles at a false discovery rate of 0.05. According to a later analysis, parvovirus B19, influenza, CMV and Epstein-Barr virus appeared linked to several top co-occurrence clusters. CMV serostatus was the only immune exposure information available for the cohort. HLA typing was unavailable for some donors at each locus, so association tests used only the typed subset. In a later analysis, HLA-associated TCR beta chains showed more clonal expansion and lower generation probabilities than non-associated chains that were equally common. A further reported finding was that TCR beta sequences accurately predicted the HLA-A and HLA-B alleles for most subjects in the first cohort. In vitro tests confirmed that a few of the cytomegalovirus-associated TCR beta chains recognize cytomegalovirus antigens. According to a later genetic analysis, donors in an Asian-associated ancestry cluster had fewer N-insertions in productive TCRs than the approximately 700-donor mean. The authors suggested that the approach could potentially be extended to other disease states and immunological phenotypes. Because the 87-base-pair reads could not distinguish some IMGT-functional V segments, including TRBV6-2 and TRBV6-3, those segments were excluded. Roughly uniform sequencing depth across donors was assumed in presence/absence analyses, although this assumption may not hold. In a later genetic analysis, a missense DCLRE1C variant was associated with V-gene and J-gene trimming of TCR beta chains, and the association was replicated in an independent cohort. The study gave a list of over 150 TCR beta chains associated with cytomegalovirus.

The sample comprised PBMCs. Here the chain combines TRBV5-1 and TRBJ1-4; TRBD1 could be the D gene, as 5 bases match. The TCR was taken from a female donor in good health and CMV-seronegative. In nucleotide form, the sequence is TGCGCCAGCAGTACAAGGGGAACTAATGAAAAACTGTTTTTT. Its product reads: CASSTRGTNEKLFF.